Shown below are 8 T cell receptor beta chains from a single sample sequenced in a study of T cells in Graves' hyperthyroidism and ophthalmopathy. Researchers took RNA transcripts and amplified the TCR beta CDR3 regions from them. TCR CDR3 regions were first amplified by RT-PCR with HTBI primers. Each CDR3 protein is one row after TCRdb ran MiXCR on the multiplex PCR reads. Found here are approximately 400,000 distinct CDR3 sequences, 15% to 19% of them singletons; the top ten hold about 27%. Source material: blood. These receptors were obtained from a young woman with Graves' hyperthyroidism that later progressed to Graves' ophthalmopathy.

Ten or more counts support this clonotype. V gene TRBV28 combines with J gene TRBJ2-4; tentative D call: TRBD2 (5 bases). V lost 5 bases and J 2 bases, leaving 13 bases between the germline ends. The CDR3 is 15 amino acids. CDR1 MDHEN and CDR2 SYDVKM come from the germline V gene. The CDR3 nucleotides are TGTGCCAGCAGTCTTCTCGGGGAAACCAAAAACATTCAGTACTTC. This gives the protein CASSLLGETKNIQYF.

This clonotype came up many times. The V call is TRBV7-9, the J call TRBJ2-5; TRBD1 aligns across 7 bases. Germline V gene sequence: CDR1 SEHNR, CDR2 FQNEAQ (reference sequence). The CDR3 is 16 amino acids. V was pared by 1 base and J by 3 bases, with 8 bases of the junction left unmatched. The CDR3 DNA reads TGTGCCAGCAGCTTAGGTTGGACAGGAGAAGAAGAGACCCAGTACTTC. Amino acid sequence: CASSLGWTGEEETQYF. The entire variable domain, with the rest obtained from reference TRBV7-9 and TRBJ2-5, is as follows: DTGVSQNPRHKITKRGQNVTFRCDPISEHNRLYWYRQTLGQGPEFLTYFQNEAQLEKSRLLSDRFSAERPKGSFSTLEIQRTEQGDSAMYLCASSLGWTGEEETQYFGPGTRLLVL.

This clonotype was seen many times. The genes are TRBV28 and TRBJ2-5; 9 bases map to TRBD2. V shed 3 bases and J 4 bases; nucleotides not matched to a gene: 9. Germline lookup yields CDR1 MDHEN and CDR2 SYDVKM. The CDR3 is made up of 16 amino acids. In DNA form, the CDR3 reads TGTGCCAGCAGTTTTGAATTAGCGGGAGACGGAGAGACCCAGTACTTC. Its protein is CASSFELAGDGETQYF. Variable domain in full (rest from reference TRBV28 and TRBJ2-5): DVKVTQSSRYLVKRTGEKVFLECVQDMDHENMFWYRQDPGLGLRLIYFSYDVKMKEKGDIPEGYSVSREKKERFSLILESASTNQTSMYLCASSFELAGDGETQYFGPGTRLLVL.

This clonotype was detected ten times or more. The chain combines TRBV30 with TRBJ1-1; TRBD1 matches at 8 bases. CDR1 is GTSNPN and CDR2 is SVGIG in the germline V gene (reference sequence). V was pared by 4 bases and J by 3 bases, with 19 bases of the junction left unmatched. CDR3 size: 18 residues. The CDR3 protein is CAWTQWGQVLRLDTEAFF. CDR3 nucleotides: TGTGCCTGGACTCAATGGGGACAGGTTCTGCGATTGGACACTGAAGCTTTCTTT.

Remarks on this clonotype: A read error may be the cause here, since a much bigger clone is one base away. CDR3 sequence reads: CASSEGRSQETRYF. Written as DNA, the CDR3 is TGTGCCAGCAGTGAGGGGCGGAGCCAAGAGACCCGGTACTTC. This chain connects TRBV2 to TRBJ2-5, with a weak D call TRBD1 (5 bases). The CDR3 loop spans 14 amino acids. Germline CDR1 reads SNHLY; CDR2 reads FYNNEI.

In this sample, this clonotype turned up a few times. Its ends do not fully match the called genes, so a read error is possible. This CDR3 reads CASTQRRGHTFLYEQCF. The CDR3 DNA reads as TGTGCCAGCACCCAACGTCGGGGGCACACCTTCCTATACGAGCAGTGCTTC. This chain connects TRBV6-2 or TRBV6-3 to TRBJ2-7; D assignment may be TRBD1 or TRBD2 (6 bases each). Germline CDR1 is MNHEY and CDR2 is SVGEGT. The CDR3 spans 17 residues.

This clonotype was counted many times. The chain is built from TRBV20-1 and TRBJ1-1, with a weak D call TRBD1 (5 bases). The CDR3 is 13 amino acids. V lost 6 bases, J lost 4 bases, and 15 bases lay in between. The germline V gene encodes CDR1 DFQATT and CDR2 SNEGSKA (reference sequence). The CDR3 is CSARRGSITEAFF. CDR3 sequence (DNA): TGCAGTGCACGGAGGGGTTCGATCACTGAAGCTTTCTTT.

The chain has TRBV20-1 and TRBJ2-7; 8 positions agree with TRBD2. CDR1 is DFQATT and CDR2 is SNEGSKA in the germline V gene (reference sequence). The CDR3 consists of 14 residues. J was trimmed by 0 bases and V by 6 bases; bases with no gene match: 7. The CDR3 here is CSAHPSGPSYEQYF. The CDR3 nucleotides are TGCAGTGCACACCCTAGCGGGCCCTCCTACGAGCAGTACTTC.